This T cell receptor beta chain was found in a study of shared clonotypes between healthy human individuals. In the case of this clone: Its antigen is not identified.

Some clones are missing from TCRdb's copy, which holds only in-frame ones; the method was immunoSEQ multiplex PCR. Of hundreds of thousands of clones listed, around four fifths are singletons. CD45RA-negative memory and CD45RA+ naive subsets were split from the CD4+ cells. Germline V CDR1 and CDR2: MNHEY, SVGAGI. The CDR3 consists of 16 residues. V dropped 0 bases and J dropped 2 bases, with 11 bases sitting between them. Study results and caveats: Among a handful of donors, approximately 5% of naive CD4 clonotypes were found in common. What limited the represented genetic and exposure-history diversity was the small number of donors. Non-shared clonotypes displayed generation probabilities falling below those of clonotypes present in all four donors.

The specimen sequenced was memory CD4+ T cells sorted from blood. Specified subset: CD45RA-negative fraction. This TCR derives from a woman aged 25 to 39 in good health. The chain links TRBV6-5 to TRBJ2-1; D might be TRBD2 (6 bases). CDR3 DNA sequence: TGTGCCAGCAGTTACTCACTAGCCGCGACCTACAATGAGCAGTTCTTC. Translation: CASSYSLAATYNEQFF.